Presented here are 20 T cell receptor beta chains from one specimen sequenced in a study of T cells in Graves' hyperthyroidism and ophthalmopathy. RNA transcripts were the template for amplifying TCR beta CDR3 regions. TCR CDR3 regions were first amplified by RT-PCR with HTBI primers. TCRdb re-called the multiplex PCR reads through MiXCR, storing one row per CDR3 protein. The sample lists about 680,000 distinct CDR3 sequences, roughly a third occurring once. Sequencing was done on a sample of blood. The receptors were gathered from a woman aged 40 to 55 with Graves' hyperthyroidism.

To note about this clonotype: Mismatch with germline at one junction end may stem from a read error. This chain connects TRBV6-2 or TRBV6-3 to TRBJ1-2; TRBD1 is a possible D gene (6 bases). CDR1 and CDR2 (germline): MNHEY, SVGEGT. This CDR3 is built from 15 residues. The CDR3 region is CASSYYRVYEYGYTF. In nucleotides, the CDR3 is TGTGCCAGCAGCTACTACAGGGTCTACGAGTATGGCTACACCTTC.

The CDR3 sequence: CASSPWTSGRGEQYF. The DNA for the CDR3 is TGTGCCAGCAGCCCGTGGACTAGCGGGAGAGGAGAGCAGTACTTC. The chain uses TRBV11-1 and TRBJ2-7; 13 bases fit TRBD2. The CDR3 extends over 15 amino acids. The germline V gene has CDR1 SGHAT and CDR2 FQDESV (reference sequence). Trimming removed 5 bases from V and 7 bases from J; junction bases left unmatched: 8.

Comment on this clonotype: A single base separates this from a much larger clone, so it may be a read error. This chain connects TRBV4-3 to TRBJ1-2; TRBD1 might be the D (6 bases). V was cut by 3 bases and J by 7 bases, with 15 bases left in between. The CDR3 is 14 amino acids. Germline lookup yields CDR1 LGHNA and CDR2 YSLEER. The CDR3 is CASSHEGGFCGYTF. In nucleotides, the CDR3 is TGCGCCAGCAGCCACGAGGGGGGATTCTGTGGCTACACCTTC.

The table lists this clonotype with many counts. The chain carries TRBV19 and TRBJ1-4, with a weak D call TRBD1 (5 bases). The V end lost 3 bases, the J end lost 5 bases, and 16 bases lay between the germline ends. The CDR3 loop spans 16 amino acids. Germline CDR1 LNHDA, CDR2 SQIVND (reference sequence). CDR3 region: CASSIERGAGNEKLFF. DNA of the CDR3: TGTGCCAGTAGTATCGAGCGTGGGGCAGGGAATGAAAAACTGTTTTTT.

The sample holds one count of this clonotype. The rearrangement uses TRBV10-3 and TRBJ2-2, with 7 nucleotides matching TRBD1. The CDR3 has 14 amino acids. The J segment lost 7 bases and the V segment lost 8 bases, leaving 10 bases of the junction unmatched. Germline-derived CDR1 and CDR2 are ENHRY and SYGVKD. The CDR3 DNA sequence: TGTGCCATCGGAAGACAGGGAAAATTCGGGGAGCTGTTTTTT. Its translation: CAIGRQGKFGELFF.

This clonotype was counted a few times. The V and J genes are TRBV19 and TRBJ1-2; unclear D gene. This CDR3 region has 16 residues. CDR1 LNHDA and CDR2 SQIVND come from the germline V gene (reference sequence). V was clipped by 3 bases and J by 5 bases, with 19 bases between them. Written as DNA, the CDR3 is TGTGCCAGTAGTATCTCGGGCTCCCTTGATATATATGGCTACACCTTC. This codes for CASSISGSLDIYGYTF.

This clonotype was observed a handful of times. The chain carries TRBV7-2 and TRBJ2-3; D not resolved. V was trimmed by 0 bases and J by 2 bases, leaving 9 bases between them. From germline, CDR1 is SGHTA and CDR2 FQGNSA. The CDR3 contains 15 residues. CDR3 protein: CASSLALIPTDTQYF. Here the CDR3 DNA reads TGTGCCAGCAGCTTAGCCCTGATCCCCACAGATACGCAGTATTTT.

This clonotype was counted at least ten times. The gene calls are TRBV5-1 and TRBJ1-2, with TRBD1 identical over 8 bases. The CDR3 totals 14 residues. The junction had 6 bases not matched to a gene; V was cut back by 4 bases and J by 4 bases. Germline values: CDR1 SGHRS, CDR2 YFSETQ. CDR3 sequence: CASSPPDRAYGYTF. As DNA, the CDR3 is TGCGCCAGCAGCCCACCGGACAGGGCCTATGGCTACACCTTC.

The chain has TRBV7-9 and TRBJ2-7; 7 bases are shared with TRBD1. Germline lookup yields CDR1 SEHNR and CDR2 FQNEAQ (reference sequence). Trimming cost V 5 bases and J 2 bases; bases outside gene matches: 12. This CDR3 is 16 amino acids long. The CDR3 nucleotides are TGTGCCAGCAGCCGAGACCGACAGGGTCTTCCCTACGAGCAGTACTTC. This gives the protein CASSRDRQGLPYEQYF.

The chain has TRBV5-1 and TRBJ2-5, with D possibly matching TRBD2 (5 bases). This CDR3 contains 15 residues. Germline loops: CDR1 SGHRS, CDR2 YFSETQ. V was cut by 2 bases and J by 5 bases, with 16 bases left in between. CDR3 sequence: CASSLTGLGGETQYF. The CDR3 DNA reads TGCGCCAGCAGCTTAACCGGTCTGGGCGGGGAGACCCAGTACTTC.

This clonotype was observed at least ten times. The CDR3: CASSLDGTGNYEQYF. DNA of the CDR3: TGTGCCAGCAGCCTGGATGGGACAGGGAACTACGAGCAGTACTTC. The chain couples TRBV5-4 to TRBJ2-7; 9 bases agree with TRBD1. This CDR3 region has 15 residues. Trimming removed 4 bases from V and 3 bases from J; junction bases left unmatched: 8. Per the germline V gene, CDR1 is SGHNT and CDR2 is YYREEE (reference sequence). The full variable domain, its missing parts supplied by reference TRBV5-4 and TRBJ2-7, is ETGVTQSPTHLIKTRGQQVTLRCSSQSGHNTVSWYQQALGQGPQFIFQYYREEENGRGNFPPRFSGLQFPNYSSELNVNALELDDSALYLCASSLDGTGNYEQYFGPGTRLTVT.

V is TRBV7-9 and J is TRBJ2-6; no firm D call. V shed 0 bases and J shed 2 bases, with 11 bases lying between them. CDR1 and CDR2 (germline): SEHNR, FQNEAQ (reference sequence). CDR3 length: 17 residues. The CDR3 sequence is CASSLAWKGTGANVLTF. For the CDR3, the DNA is TGTGCCAGCAGCTTAGCGTGGAAGGGCACTGGGGCCAACGTCCTGACTTTC.

This clonotype came up many times. This chain joins TRBV11-2 and TRBJ1-1; a possible D gene is TRBD1 (5 bases). The CDR3 is 15 residues long. Per the germline V gene, CDR1 is SGHAT and CDR2 is FQNNGV. Trimming removed 4 bases from V and 1 base from J, with 13 bases in between. CDR3 loop: CASSSFGTENTEAFF. DNA of the CDR3: TGTGCCAGCAGCTCATTCGGGACGGAGAACACTGAAGCTTTCTTT.

About this clonotype: A much larger clone is a single base away; this may be a read error. The V gene is TRBV5-1, the J gene TRBJ2-6; D remains unclear. V lost 0 bases and J 2 bases, leaving 15 bases between the germline ends. CDR1 is SGHRS and CDR2 is YFSETQ in the germline V gene. The CDR3 length is 18 residues. CDR3 nucleotide sequence: TGCGCCAGCAGCTTGGCCTTAAACCCATTCCCTGGGGCCAACGTCCTGACTTTC. It encodes CASSLALNPFPGANVLTF. Full variable domain (rest looked up from reference TRBV5-1 and TRBJ2-6): KAGVTQTPRYLIKTRGQQVTLSCSPISGHRSVSWYQQTPGQGLQFLFEYFSETQRNKGNFPGRFSGRQFSNSRSEMNVSTLELGDSALYLCASSLALNPFPGANVLTFGAGSRLTVL.

As to this clonotype: A read error is possible here, since a much larger clone lies one base away. This chain uses TRBV10-3 with TRBJ1-2; maybe TRBD1 (5 bases). The CDR3 is 13 amino acids. The germline CDR1 and CDR2 sequences are ENHRY and SYGVKD. Deletions cut 6 bases from V and 10 bases from J, with 18 bases between. The CDR3 here is CAIRTAGSSSYTF. The DNA of the CDR3 is TGTGCCATCAGAACGGCAGGGAGTTCATCCTACACCTTC.

This clonotype was counted only a few times. This sequence joins TRBV15 and TRBJ1-6, with 7 bases matching TRBD1. V was pared by 10 bases and J by 10 bases, with 7 bases of the junction left unmatched. CDR3 length: 12 residues. Germline CDR1 is LNHNV and CDR2 is YYDKDF (reference sequence). For the CDR3, the DNA is TGTGCCAGCAACAACAGGGGATCACCCCTCCACTTT. The encoded protein is CASNNRGSPLHF.

Ten or more counts support this clonotype. The rearrangement uses TRBV7-8 and TRBJ1-3; D may be TRBD1 (6 bases). CDR3 length: 15 amino acids. Deletions cut 0 bases from V and 2 bases from J, with 8 bases between. Germline V gene sequence: CDR1 SGHVS, CDR2 FQNEAQ. CDR3 protein: CASSLAQGTGNTIYF. As DNA, the CDR3 is TGTGCCAGCAGCTTAGCGCAGGGGACTGGAAACACCATATATTTT.

This chain joins TRBV19 and TRBJ1-1; 7 nucleotides align to TRBD1. The CDR3 runs 17 residues. V gave up 5 bases and J gave up 3 bases; unmatched junction bases: 15. CDR1 is LNHDA and CDR2 is SQIVND in the germline V gene (reference sequence). The CDR3 bases are TGTGCCAGTAGTTTCCCAGGGGGGTACGCTCTGGACACTGAAGCTTTCTTT. It codes for CASSFPGGYALDTEAFF.

This clonotype was detected many times. J is TRBJ1-5 and V is TRBV12-3 or TRBV12-4, with D tentatively TRBD1 (6 bases). With 6 bases removed from V and 0 bases from J, the gap between germline ends came to 15 bases. The CDR3 totals 16 residues. In DNA form, the CDR3 reads TGTGCCAGCAGCTCCAACCGACAGGATAGCAATCAGCCCCAGCATTTT. It yields the protein CASSSNRQDSNQPQHF.

This clonotype was seen ten or more times. This chain joins TRBV7-2 and TRBJ2-5; TRBD1 is a possible D gene (6 bases). The length of the CDR3 is 14 residues. Trimming removed 0 bases from V and 4 bases from J, with 9 bases in between. Germline V gives CDR1 SGHTA, CDR2 FQGNSA. The CDR3 DNA reads as TGTGCCAGCAGCTTAGCCCAGGGGAGAGAGACCCAGTACTTC. Translation gives CASSLAQGRETQYF. Using reference TRBV7-2 and TRBJ2-5 for the parts outside the CDR3, the full variable domain is GAGVSQSPSNKVTEKGKDVELRCDPISGHTALYWYRQSLGQGLEFLIYFQGNSAPDKSGLPSDRFSAERTGGSVSTLTIQRTQQEDSAVYLCASSLAQGRETQYFGPGTRLLVL.